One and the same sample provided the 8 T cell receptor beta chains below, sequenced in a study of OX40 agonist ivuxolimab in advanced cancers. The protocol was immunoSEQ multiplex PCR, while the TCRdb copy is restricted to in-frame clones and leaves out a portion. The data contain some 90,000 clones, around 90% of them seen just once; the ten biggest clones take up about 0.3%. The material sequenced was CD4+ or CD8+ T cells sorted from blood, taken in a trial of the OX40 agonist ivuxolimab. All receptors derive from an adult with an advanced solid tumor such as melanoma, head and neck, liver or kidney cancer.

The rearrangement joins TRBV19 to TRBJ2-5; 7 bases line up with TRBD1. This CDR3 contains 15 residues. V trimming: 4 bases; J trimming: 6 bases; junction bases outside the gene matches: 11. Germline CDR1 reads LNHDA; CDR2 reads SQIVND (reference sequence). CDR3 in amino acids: CASSTGTALWKTQYF. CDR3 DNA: TGTGCCAGTAGTACCGGGACAGCATTGTGGAAGACCCAGTACTTC.

The CDR3: CASSKEQRCGAYEQYF. The CDR3 DNA reads TGTGCCAGCAGCAAGGAGCAGCGGTGTGGGGCCTACGAGCAGTACTTC. The V gene is TRBV21-1, the J gene TRBJ2-7; the DNA was not compared with TRBD2, the D call given in the table. TRBV21-1 is given as a pseudogene. This CDR3 region has 16 residues.

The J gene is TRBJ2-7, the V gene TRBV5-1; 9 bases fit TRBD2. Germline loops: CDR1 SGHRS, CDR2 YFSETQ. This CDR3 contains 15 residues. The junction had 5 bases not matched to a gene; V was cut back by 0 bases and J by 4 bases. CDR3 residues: CASSLAGGRAYEQYF. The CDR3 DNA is TGCGCCAGCAGCTTGGCCGGCGGGAGGGCTTACGAGCAGTACTTC.

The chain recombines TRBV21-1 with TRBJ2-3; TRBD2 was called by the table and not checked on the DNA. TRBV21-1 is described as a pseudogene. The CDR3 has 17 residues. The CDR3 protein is CASSTPECGRSTDTQYF. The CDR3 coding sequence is TGTGCCAGCAGCACCCCGGAGTGCGGCCGCAGCACAGATACGCAGTATTTT.

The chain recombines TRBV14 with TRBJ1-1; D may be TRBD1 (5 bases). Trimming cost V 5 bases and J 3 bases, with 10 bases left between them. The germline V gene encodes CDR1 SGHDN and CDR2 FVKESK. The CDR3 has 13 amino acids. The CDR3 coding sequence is TGTGCCAGCAGCAGGCAGGGCTACACTGAAGCTTTCTTT. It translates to CASSRQGYTEAFF.

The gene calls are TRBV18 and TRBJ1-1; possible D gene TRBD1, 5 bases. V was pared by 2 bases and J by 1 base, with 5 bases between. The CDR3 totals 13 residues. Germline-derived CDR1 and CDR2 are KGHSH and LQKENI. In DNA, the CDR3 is TGTGCCAGCTCACCAGGGGGGAACACTGAAGCTTTCTTT. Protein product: CASSPGGNTEAFF.

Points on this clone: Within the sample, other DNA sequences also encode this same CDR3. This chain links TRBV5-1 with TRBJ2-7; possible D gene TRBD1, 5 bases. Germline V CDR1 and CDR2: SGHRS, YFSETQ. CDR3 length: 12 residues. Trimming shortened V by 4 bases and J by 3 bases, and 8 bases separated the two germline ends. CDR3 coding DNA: TGCGCCAGCAGCCCGGACAACTACGAGCAGTACTTC. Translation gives CASSPDNYEQYF.

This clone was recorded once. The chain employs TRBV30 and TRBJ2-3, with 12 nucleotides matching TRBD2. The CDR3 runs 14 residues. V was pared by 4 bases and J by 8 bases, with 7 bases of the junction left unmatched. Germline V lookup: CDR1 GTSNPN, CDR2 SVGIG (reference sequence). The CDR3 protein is CAWTLAGGAGTQYF. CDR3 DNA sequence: TGTGCCTGGACACTAGCGGGAGGAGCGGGTACGCAGTATTTT.